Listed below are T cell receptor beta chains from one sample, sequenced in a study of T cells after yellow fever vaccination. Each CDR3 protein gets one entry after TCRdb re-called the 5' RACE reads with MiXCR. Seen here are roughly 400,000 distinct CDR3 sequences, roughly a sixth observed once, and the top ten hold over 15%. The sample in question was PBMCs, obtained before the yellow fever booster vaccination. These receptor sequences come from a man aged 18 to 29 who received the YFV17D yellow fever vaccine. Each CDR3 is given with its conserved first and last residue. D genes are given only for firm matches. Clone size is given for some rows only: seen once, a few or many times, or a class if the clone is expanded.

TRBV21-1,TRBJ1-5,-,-,TGTGCCAGCAGCGCATACAGAGCCCAGGGGCCCCAGCATTTT,CASSAYRAQGPQHF
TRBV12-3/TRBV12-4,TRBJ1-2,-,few,TGTGCCAGCAGTTTAGCGCCCGACAGAAACTATGGCTACACCTTC,CASSLAPDRNYGYTF
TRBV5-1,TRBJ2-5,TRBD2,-,TGCGCCAGCAGCTTGGATGGCGGGGGGGTCCAAGAGACCCAGTACTTC,CASSLDGGGVQETQYF
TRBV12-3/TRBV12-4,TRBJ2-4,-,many,TGTGCCAGCAGTTTGGGGGAGAGAGACATTCAGTACTTC,CASSLGERDIQYF
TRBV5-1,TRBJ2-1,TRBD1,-,TGCGCCAGCAGCTTGGAGGCAGGGGGAGAAGGTGAGCAGTTCTTC,CASSLEAGGEGEQFF
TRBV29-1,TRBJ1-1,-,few,TGCAGCGTCTTGGGAACTTTCTTT,CSVLGTFF
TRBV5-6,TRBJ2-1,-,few,TGTGCCAGCAGCTTGGGGGACCGCTACAATGAGCGGTTCTTC,CASSLGDRYNERFF
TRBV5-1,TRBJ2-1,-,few,TGCGCCAGCAGCCCCGGGACGGGGTCTTACAATGAGCAGTTCTTC,CASSPGTGSYNEQFF
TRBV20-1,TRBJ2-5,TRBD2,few,TGCAGTGCTAGAGATCGAGCGGGGGCCGAGGAGACCCAGTACTTC,CSARDRAGAEETQYF
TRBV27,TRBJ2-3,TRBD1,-,TGTGCCAGCAGACAGGGGGCGATCCACACAGATACGCAGTATTTT,CASRQGAIHTDTQYF
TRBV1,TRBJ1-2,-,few,TGCACCAGCAGCCCCCCGGGGATTTTGGACTATGGCTACACCTTC,CTSSPPGILDYGYTF
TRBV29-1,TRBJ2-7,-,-,TGCAGCGTTACTTGGGACGTAGCCTACGAGCAGTACTTC,CSVTWDVAYEQYF
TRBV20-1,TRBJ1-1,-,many,TGCAGTGCCCTTTACAGGGTGAACACTGAAGCTTTCTTT,CSALYRVNTEAFF
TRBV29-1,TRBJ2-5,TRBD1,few,TGCAGCGTTGACCAAGGGACAGCAGGGGGAGAGACCCAGTACTTC,CSVDQGTAGGETQYF
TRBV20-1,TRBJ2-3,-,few,TGCAGTGCTGGCCTGAGCTCGGGGCTCGGGGATACGCAGTATTTT,CSAGLSSGLGDTQYF
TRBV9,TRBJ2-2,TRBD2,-,TGTGCCAGCAGCAAGGGACTAGCGGGATACACCGGGGAGCTGTTTTTT,CASSKGLAGYTGELFF
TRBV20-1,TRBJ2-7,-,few,TGCAGTGCTGGGCCCTGGGGCCCAGGGTACGAGCAGTACTTC,CSAGPWGPGYEQYF
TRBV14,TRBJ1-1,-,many,TGTGCCAGCAGCCAGGGTATGAACACTGAAGCTTTCTTT,CASSQGMNTEAFF
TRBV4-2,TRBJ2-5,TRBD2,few,TGTGCCAGCAGCCAAGCGCCGACTAGCACAGAGACCCAGTACTTC,CASSQAPTSTETQYF
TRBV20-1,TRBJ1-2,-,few,TGCAGTGCTAGTCGCGGACAGATGGGTGGCTACACCTTC,CSASRGQMGGYTF
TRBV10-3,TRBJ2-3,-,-,TGTGCCATCAGTCCAGCTCTGGGGGCCCCAATCACAGATACGCAGTATTTT,CAISPALGAPITDTQYF
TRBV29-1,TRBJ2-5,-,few,TGCAGCGTTGAAGATCTAATCCCCGGAGGGGTGGAAGAGACCCAGTACTTC,CSVEDLIPGGVEETQYF
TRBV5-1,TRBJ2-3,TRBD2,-,TGCGCCAGCAGCTTGTTTACTAGCGGGGATGACACAGATACGCAGTATTTT,CASSLFTSGDDTDTQYF
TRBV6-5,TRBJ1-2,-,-,TGTGCCACTGGGGGGGCCCAGGGCTATGGCTACACCTTC,CATGGAQGYGYTF
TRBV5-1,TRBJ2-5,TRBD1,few,TGCGCCAGCAGTGCCGGGACAGTCAAACAAGAGACCCAGTACTTC,CASSAGTVKQETQYF
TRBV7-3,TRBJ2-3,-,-,TGTGCCAGCAGCTTTGCGGCGAGCACAGATACGCAGTATTTT,CASSFAASTDTQYF
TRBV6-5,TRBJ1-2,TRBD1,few,TGTGCCAGCAGTTATCAGGGACAGGGCTCTGGCTACACCTTC,CASSYQGQGSGYTF
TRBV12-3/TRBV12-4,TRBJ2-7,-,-,TGTGCCAGCAGTTCTGGACGGTTGTCCTACGAGCAGTACTTC,CASSSGRLSYEQYF
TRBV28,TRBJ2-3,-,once,TGTGCCAGCAGTATACCCCCTGGGAATACGCAGTATTTT,CASSIPPGNTQYF
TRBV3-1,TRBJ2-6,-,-,TGTGCCAGCAGCCAAACGAGCTCTGGGGCCAACGTCCTGACTTTC,CASSQTSSGANVLTF
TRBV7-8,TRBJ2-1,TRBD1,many,TGTGCCAGCAGCTTAGCGTACAGGGGGGCGGGCAATGAGCAGTTCTTC,CASSLAYRGAGNEQFF
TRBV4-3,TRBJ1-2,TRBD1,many,TGCGCCAGCAGCCATCACGGACAGGGAGGCTATGGCTACACCTTC,CASSHHGQGGYGYTF
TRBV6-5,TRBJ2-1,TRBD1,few,TGTGCCAGCAGTTACCGGCCGGGGGACAGGGGGCTCCGGGAGCAGTTCTTC,CASSYRPGDRGLREQFF
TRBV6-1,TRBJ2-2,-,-,TGTGCCAGCATTTCAGGGACCGTCGATTGGGGTGGGGAGCTGTTTTTT,CASISGTVDWGGELFF
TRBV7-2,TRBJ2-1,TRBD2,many,TGTGCCAGCAGCTTAGTAGCGGGGGGGTACAATGAGCAGTTCTTC,CASSLVAGGYNEQFF
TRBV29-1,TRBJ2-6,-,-,TGCAGCGTCCAGGGAGTGCCTGGGGCCAACGTCCTGACTTTC,CSVQGVPGANVLTF
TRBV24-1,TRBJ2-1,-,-,TGTGCCACCAGTGATTTGTGGTACAATGAGCAGTTCTTC,CATSDLWYNEQFF
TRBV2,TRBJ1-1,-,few,TGTGCCAGCAGCCAAACAGGGTCGGACACTGAAGCTTTCTTT,CASSQTGSDTEAFF
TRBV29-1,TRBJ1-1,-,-,TGCAGCGCCTCCCAAGACGCCGGATTGAACACTGAAGCTTTCTTT,CSASQDAGLNTEAFF
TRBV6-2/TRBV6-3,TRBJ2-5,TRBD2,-,TGTGCCAGCAGAGTAAGCGGGGACGAGACCCAGTACTTC,CASRVSGDETQYF
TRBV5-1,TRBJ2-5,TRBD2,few,TGCGCCAGCAGCTCGACAGGGGCGAAGGCTAGCGGGGGATCCCAAGAGACCCAGTACTTC,CASSSTGAKASGGSQETQYF
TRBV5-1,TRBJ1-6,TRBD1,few,TGCGCCAGCAGCGACAGGGGGCAGGGTTCACCCCTCCACTTT,CASSDRGQGSPLHF
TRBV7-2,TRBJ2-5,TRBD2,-,TGTGCCAGCAGCTTGACTAGCGGGGGGGCCGGAGAGACCCAGTACTTC,CASSLTSGGAGETQYF
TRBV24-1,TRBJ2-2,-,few,TGTGCCACCAGTGATTTGCCTTATAGGGATGGGAGAAGTGCCGGGGAGCTGTTTTTT,CATSDLPYRDGRSAGELFF
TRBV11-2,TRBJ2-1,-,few,TGTGCCAGCAGCTTAGATTGGGTCACGACGGGGAATGAGCAGTTCTTC,CASSLDWVTTGNEQFF
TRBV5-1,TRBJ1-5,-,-,TGCGCCAGCAGCTTGGCGACCAATCAGCCCCAGCATTTT,CASSLATNQPQHF
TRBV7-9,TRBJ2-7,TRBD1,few,TGTGCCAGCAGCTTTGGGGACAGACCCTACGAGCAGTACTTC,CASSFGDRPYEQYF
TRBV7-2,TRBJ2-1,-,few,TGTGCCAGCAGCTTAGGCAAACACAATGAGCAGTTCTTC,CASSLGKHNEQFF
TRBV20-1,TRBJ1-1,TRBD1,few,TGCAGTGCTTCTCCAGGGGGAAGGACTGAAGCTTTCTTT,CSASPGGRTEAFF
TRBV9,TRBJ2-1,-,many,TGTGCCAGCAGGGGTGTAGGGGCGGAATACAATGAGCAGTTCTTC,CASRGVGAEYNEQFF
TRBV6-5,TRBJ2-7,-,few,TGTGCCAGCAGCCCCCTACGGAGCTACGAGCAGTACTTC,CASSPLRSYEQYF
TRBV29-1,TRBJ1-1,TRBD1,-,TGCAGCGTATCGACAGGGATAAACACTGAAGCTTTCTTT,CSVSTGINTEAFF
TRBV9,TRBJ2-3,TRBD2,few,TGTGCCAGCAGCGTAAGCACTAGCGGGCCCACAGATACGCAGTATTTT,CASSVSTSGPTDTQYF
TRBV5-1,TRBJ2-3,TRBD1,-,TGCGCCAGCAGCCTCGACAGGGTCCCCCAAGATACGCAGTATTTT,CASSLDRVPQDTQYF
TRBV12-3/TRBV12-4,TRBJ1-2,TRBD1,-,TGTGCCAGCAGTGGGGAACAGGGGATCTATGGCTACACCTTC,CASSGEQGIYGYTF